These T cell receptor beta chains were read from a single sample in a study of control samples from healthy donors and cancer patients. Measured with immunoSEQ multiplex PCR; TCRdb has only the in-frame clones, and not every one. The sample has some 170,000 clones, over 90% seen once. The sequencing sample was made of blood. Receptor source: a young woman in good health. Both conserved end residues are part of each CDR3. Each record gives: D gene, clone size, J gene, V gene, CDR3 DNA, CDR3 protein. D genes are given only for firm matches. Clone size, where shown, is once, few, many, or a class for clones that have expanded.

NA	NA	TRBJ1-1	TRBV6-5	TGTGCCAGCAGTTCGGGATTTGAAGCTTTCTTT	CASSSGFEAFF
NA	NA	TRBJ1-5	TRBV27	TGTGCCAGCAGTCCGAGGACCGGTCAGCCCCAGCATTTT	CASSPRTGQPQHF
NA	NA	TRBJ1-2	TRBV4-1	TGCGCCAGCAGCCAAGCTGGTCCGGGGGGGAACTATGGCTACACCTTC	CASSQAGPGGNYGYTF
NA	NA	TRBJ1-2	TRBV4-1	TGCGCCAGCAGCCAAAGGTGGTATGGGGGGGACTATGGCTACACCTTC	CASSQRWYGGDYGYTF
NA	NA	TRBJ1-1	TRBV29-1	TGCAGCGTTGACACAGGGAACACTGAAGCTTTCTTT	CSVDTGNTEAFF
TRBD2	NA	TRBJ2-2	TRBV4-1	TGCGCCAGCAGCCAAGAGGTCGGGGGGGTACCCGGGGAGCTGTTTTTT	CASSQEVGGVPGELFF
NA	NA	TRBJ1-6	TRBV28	TGTGCCAGCAGTCCCCGGGACGTTGCCTATAATTCACCCCTCCACTTT	CASSPRDVAYNSPLHF
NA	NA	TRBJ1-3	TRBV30	TGTGCCTGGAGTGGGAGCCCGGGCGCTGGAAACACCATATATTTT	CAWSGSPGAGNTIYF
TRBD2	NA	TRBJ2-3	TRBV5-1	TGCGCCAGCAGCTCGGGAACCGGGACTAGCGGGGTTTATACGCAGTATTTT	CASSSGTGTSGVYTQYF
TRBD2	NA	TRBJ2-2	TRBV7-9	TGTGCCAGCAGCTTTACGTCTAGCGGGAGGGCCCCGGGTACCGGGGAGCTGTTTTTT	CASSFTSSGRAPGTGELFF
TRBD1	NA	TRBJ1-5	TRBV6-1	TGTGCCAGCAGTGAAGCGCATCAAAGGGGGCGTCAGCCCCAGCATTTT	CASSEAHQRGRQPQHF
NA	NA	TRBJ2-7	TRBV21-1	TGTGCCAGCCAGGGACAGAGCATGCAGTACTTC	CASQGQSMQYF
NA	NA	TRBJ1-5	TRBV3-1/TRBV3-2	TGTGCCAGCAGCCAAGCGGTCGGAAAAAATCAGCCCCAGCATTTT	CASSQAVGKNQPQHF
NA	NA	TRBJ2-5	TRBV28	TGTGCCAGCAGTACGCCCTATGGGGGGACCCAGTACTTC	CASSTPYGGTQYF
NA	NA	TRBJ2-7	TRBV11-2	TGTGCCAGCAGCTTAGTCGGGGTATACGAGCAGTACTTC	CASSLVGVYEQYF
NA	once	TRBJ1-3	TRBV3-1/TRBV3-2	TGTGCCAGCAGCCAATCCCATCGCCCGGCAGGGAACTTTCTCTCTGGAAACACCATATATTTT	CASSQSHRPAGNFLSGNTIYF
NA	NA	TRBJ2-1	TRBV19	TGTGCCAGCTCCGGGCCGTCCTACAATGAGCAGTTCTTC	CASSGPSYNEQFF
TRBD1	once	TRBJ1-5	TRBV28	TGTGCCAGCAACCTGGGACAGGGAGGCAATCAGCCCCAGCATTTT	CASNLGQGGNQPQHF
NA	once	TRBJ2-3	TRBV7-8	TGTGCCAGCAGCTTAGTACAGCGGAACACAGATACGCAGTATTTT	CASSLVQRNTDTQYF
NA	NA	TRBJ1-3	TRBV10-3	TGTGCCATCAGGGAGGGTGCCGGAAACACCATATATTTT	CAIREGAGNTIYF
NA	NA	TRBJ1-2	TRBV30	TGTGCCTGGAGTAGAGAGGACCCAAACTATGGCTACACCTTC	CAWSREDPNYGYTF
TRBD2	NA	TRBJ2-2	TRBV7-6	TGTGCCAGCAGCTTAGGCTTCACGGGAGGGCCCGGCGGGGAGCTGTTTTTT	CASSLGFTGGPGGELFF
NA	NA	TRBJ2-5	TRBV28	TGTGCCAGCAGCCCGGAGGACCCGGGGGAGACCCAGTACTTC	CASSPEDPGETQYF
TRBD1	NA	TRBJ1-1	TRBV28	TGTGCCAGCAGCTTCACCCCTCTGGCAGGGGGCACTGAAGCTTTCTTT	CASSFTPLAGGTEAFF
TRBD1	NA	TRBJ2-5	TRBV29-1	TGCAGCGTCCGGACAGGTCAAGAGACCCAGTACTTC	CSVRTGQETQYF
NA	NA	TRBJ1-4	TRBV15	TGTGCCACCAGCAGAGGACAAAGGTCTTTAGAGGAAAAACTGTTTTTT	CATSRGQRSLEEKLFF
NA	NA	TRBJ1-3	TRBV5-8	TGTGCCAGCAGCTTGGGGTTCAGAAACACCATATATTTT	CASSLGFRNTIYF
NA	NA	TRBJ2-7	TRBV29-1	TGCAGCGTTGAAGAGCGGCTTCACGAGCAGTACTTC	CSVEERLHEQYF
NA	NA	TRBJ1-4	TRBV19	TGTGCCAGTACCGGAGCAGGATATTTAGAAAAACTGTTTTTT	CASTGAGYLEKLFF
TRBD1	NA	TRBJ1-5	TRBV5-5	TGTGCCAGCAGCTTAGGACAGGGAGGCCAGCCCCAGCATTTT	CASSLGQGGQPQHF
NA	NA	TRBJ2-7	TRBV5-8	TGTGCCAGCAGTCAGGACTCCGGGGTGGGCTACGAGCAGTACTTC	CASSQDSGVGYEQYF
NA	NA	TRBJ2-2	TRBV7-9	TGTGCCAGCAGCTTAGAGGGCACCGGGGAGCTGTTTTTT	CASSLEGTGELFF
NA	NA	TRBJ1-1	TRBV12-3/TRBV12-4	TGTGCCAGCAGTTTGCGGGGAGATACTGAAGCTTTCTTT	CASSLRGDTEAFF
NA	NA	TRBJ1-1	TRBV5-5	TGTGCCAGCAGCTTCATCTTCCCAGGTATGAACACTGAAGCTTTCTTT	CASSFIFPGMNTEAFF
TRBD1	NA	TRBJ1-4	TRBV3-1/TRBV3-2	TGTGCCAGCAGCCAAGAGCTGTGGACAGGGGATGAAAAACTGTTTTTT	CASSQELWTGDEKLFF
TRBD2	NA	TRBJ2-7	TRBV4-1	TGCGCCAGCAGCCAACTCTCCGGGACTAGAGTCTACGAGCAGTACTTC	CASSQLSGTRVYEQYF
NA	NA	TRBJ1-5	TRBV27	TGTGCCAGCAGTCCCCAGGGAGGGCCCCAGCATTTT	CASSPQGGPQHF
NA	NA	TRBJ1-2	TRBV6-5	TGTGCCAGCACCATCTCTTTCCTGGACCCCTATGGCTACACCTTC	CASTISFLDPYGYTF
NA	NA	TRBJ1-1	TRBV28	TGTGCCAGCGGTGTTCCGAGAGGGGCGAACACTGAAGCTTTCTTT	CASGVPRGANTEAFF
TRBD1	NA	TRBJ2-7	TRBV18	TGTGCCAGCTCACCACCGGGACAGGGCTACGAGCAGTACTTC	CASSPPGQGYEQYF
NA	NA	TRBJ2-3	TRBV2	TGTGCCAGCAGTGAAGGTCCGCTAGGTGCAGATACGCAGTATTTT	CASSEGPLGADTQYF
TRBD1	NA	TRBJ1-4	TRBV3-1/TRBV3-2	TGTGCCAGCAGCCAAGATCCGACAGGGGTAAATGAAAAACTGTTTTTT	CASSQDPTGVNEKLFF
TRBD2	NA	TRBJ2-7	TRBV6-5	TGTGCCAGCAGTTACCGGCTAGCGGGAGGCTACGAGCAGTACTTC	CASSYRLAGGYEQYF
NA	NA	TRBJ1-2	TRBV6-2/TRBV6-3	TGTGCCAGCAGTTACTCGCCAGCCCACTATGGCTACACCTTC	CASSYSPAHYGYTF
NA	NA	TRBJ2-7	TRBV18	TGTGCCAGCTCACCCCCGGGACAATCCTACGAGCAGTACTTC	CASSPPGQSYEQYF
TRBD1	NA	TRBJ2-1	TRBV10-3	TGTGCCATCAACGACAGGGGGCGAATCAATGAGCAGTTCTTC	CAINDRGRINEQFF
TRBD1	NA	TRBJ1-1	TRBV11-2	TGTGCCAGCAGCGTGGACAGGGCTGCTGAAGCTTTCTTT	CASSVDRAAEAFF
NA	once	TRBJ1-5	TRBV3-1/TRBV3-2	TGTGCCAGCAGCCGGCGATTGGATGGTCAGCCCCAGCATTTT	CASSRRLDGQPQHF
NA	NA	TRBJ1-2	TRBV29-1	TGCAGCGTTGAAGATCTCGGGGGCCCTGCTTGGGGCTACACCTTC	CSVEDLGGPAWGYTF
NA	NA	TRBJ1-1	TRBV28	TGTGCCAGCGGGGCCGTAGGGCGGGTGAACACTGAAGCTTTCTTT	CASGAVGRVNTEAFF